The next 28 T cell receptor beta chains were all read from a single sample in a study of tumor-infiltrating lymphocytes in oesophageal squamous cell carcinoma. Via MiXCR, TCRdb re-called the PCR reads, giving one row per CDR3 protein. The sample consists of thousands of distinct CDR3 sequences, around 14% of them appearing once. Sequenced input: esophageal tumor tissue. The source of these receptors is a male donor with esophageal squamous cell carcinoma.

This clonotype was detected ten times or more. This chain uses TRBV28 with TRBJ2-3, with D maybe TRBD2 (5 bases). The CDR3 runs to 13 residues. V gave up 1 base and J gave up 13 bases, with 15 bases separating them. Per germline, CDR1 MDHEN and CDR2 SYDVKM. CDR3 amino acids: CASSLFGVPLEYF. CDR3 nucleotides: TGTGCCAGCAGTTTATTCGGGGTGCCTCTGGAGTATTTT.

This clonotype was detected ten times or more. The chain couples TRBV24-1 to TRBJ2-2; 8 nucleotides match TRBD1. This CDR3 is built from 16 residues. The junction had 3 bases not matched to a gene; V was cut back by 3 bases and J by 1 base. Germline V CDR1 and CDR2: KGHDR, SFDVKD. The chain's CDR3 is CATSDIDRGNTGELFF. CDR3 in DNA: TGTGCCACCAGTGATATAGACAGGGGGAACACCGGGGAGCTGTTTTTT.

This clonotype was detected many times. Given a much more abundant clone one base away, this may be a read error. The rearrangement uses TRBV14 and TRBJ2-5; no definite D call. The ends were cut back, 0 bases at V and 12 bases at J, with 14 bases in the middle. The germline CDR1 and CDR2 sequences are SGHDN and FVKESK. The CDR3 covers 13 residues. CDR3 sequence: CASSQDRPGGKYF. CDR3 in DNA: TGTGCCAGCAGCCAAGATAGGCCTGGCGGCAAGTACTTC.

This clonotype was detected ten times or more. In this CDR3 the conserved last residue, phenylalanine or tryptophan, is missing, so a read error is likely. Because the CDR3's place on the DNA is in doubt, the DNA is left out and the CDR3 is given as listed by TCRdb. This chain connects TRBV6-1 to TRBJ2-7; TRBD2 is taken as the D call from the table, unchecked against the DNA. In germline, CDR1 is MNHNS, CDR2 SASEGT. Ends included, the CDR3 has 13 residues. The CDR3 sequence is CASSERGGYTFGS.

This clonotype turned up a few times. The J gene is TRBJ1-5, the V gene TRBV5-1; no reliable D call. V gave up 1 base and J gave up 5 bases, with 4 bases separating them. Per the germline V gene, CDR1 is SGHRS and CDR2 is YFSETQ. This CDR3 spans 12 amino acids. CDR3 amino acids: CASSLSHQPQHF. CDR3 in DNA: TGCGCCAGCAGCTTGTCCCATCAGCCCCAGCATTTT.

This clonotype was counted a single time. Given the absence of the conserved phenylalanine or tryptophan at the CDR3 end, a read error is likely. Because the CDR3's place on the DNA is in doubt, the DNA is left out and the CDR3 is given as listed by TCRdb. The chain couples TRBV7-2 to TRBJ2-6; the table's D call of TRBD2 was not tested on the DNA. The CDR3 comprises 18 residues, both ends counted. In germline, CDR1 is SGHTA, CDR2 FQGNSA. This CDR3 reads CASRPEGPSSYNEQFFGA.

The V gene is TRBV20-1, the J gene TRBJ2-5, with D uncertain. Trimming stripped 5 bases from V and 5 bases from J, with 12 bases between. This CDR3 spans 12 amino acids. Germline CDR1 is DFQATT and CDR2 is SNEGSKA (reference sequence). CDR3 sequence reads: CSAAFGLETQYF. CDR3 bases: TGCAGTGCTGCGTTTGGGCTGGAGACCCAGTACTTC.

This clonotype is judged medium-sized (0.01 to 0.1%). CDR3 in amino acids: CASSQHSQGGGTQYF. DNA for the CDR3: TGTGCCAGCAGCCAGCACTCCCAGGGGGGGGGGACCCAGTACTTC. This chain connects TRBV7-8 to TRBJ2-5; either TRBD1 or TRBD2 may fit D (7 bases each). CDR1 SGHVS and CDR2 FQNEAQ come from the germline V gene. The ends were cut back, 5 bases at V and 7 bases at J, with 20 bases in the middle. The CDR3 length is 15 residues.

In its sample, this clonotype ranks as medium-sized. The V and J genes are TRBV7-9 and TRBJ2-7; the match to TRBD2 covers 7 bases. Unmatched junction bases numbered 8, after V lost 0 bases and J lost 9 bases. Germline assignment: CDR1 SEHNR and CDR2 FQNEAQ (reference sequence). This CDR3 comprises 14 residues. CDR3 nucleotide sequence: TGTGCCAGCAGCTTAGCTAGCGGGCCTACTGGGCAGTACTTC. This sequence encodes CASSLASGPTGQYF.

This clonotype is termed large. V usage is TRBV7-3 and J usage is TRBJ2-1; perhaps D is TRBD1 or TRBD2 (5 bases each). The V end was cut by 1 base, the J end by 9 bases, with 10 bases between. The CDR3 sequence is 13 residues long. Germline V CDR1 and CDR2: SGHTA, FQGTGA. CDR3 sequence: CASSLSGGIEQFF. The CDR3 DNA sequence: TGTGCCAGCAGCTTAAGTGGGGGTATTGAGCAGTTCTTC.

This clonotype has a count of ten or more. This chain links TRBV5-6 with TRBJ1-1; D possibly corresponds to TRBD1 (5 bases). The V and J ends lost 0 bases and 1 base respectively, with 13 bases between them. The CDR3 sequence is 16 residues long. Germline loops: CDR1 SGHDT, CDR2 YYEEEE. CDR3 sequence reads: CASSLASGLWNTEAFF. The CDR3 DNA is TGTGCCAGCAGCTTGGCCTCGGGACTTTGGAACACTGAAGCTTTCTTT.

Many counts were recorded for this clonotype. CDR3 region: CASSLGAGAHTDTQYF. CDR3 nucleotide sequence: TGTGCCAGCAGTTTGGGAGCGGGGGCCCACACAGATACGCAGTATTTT. J is TRBJ2-3 and V is TRBV12-3 or TRBV12-4, with 8 bases fitting TRBD2. The ends lost 3 bases at V and 2 bases at J; junction bases unmatched: 7. This CDR3 contains 16 residues.

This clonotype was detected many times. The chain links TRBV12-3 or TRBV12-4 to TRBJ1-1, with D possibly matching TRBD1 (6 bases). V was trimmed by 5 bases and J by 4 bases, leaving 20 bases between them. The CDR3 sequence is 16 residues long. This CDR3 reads CASSERRGGLGTEAFF. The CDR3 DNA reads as TGTGCCAGCAGTGAGCGGCGGGGGGGGCTCGGCACTGAAGCTTTCTTT.

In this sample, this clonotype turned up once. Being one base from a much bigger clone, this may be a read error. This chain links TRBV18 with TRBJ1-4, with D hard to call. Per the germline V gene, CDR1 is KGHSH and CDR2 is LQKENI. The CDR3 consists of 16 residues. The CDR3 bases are TGTGCCAGCTCACCACCCGGAATGTTGGGGAATGTAAAACTGTTTTTT. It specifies CASSPPGMLGNVKLFF.

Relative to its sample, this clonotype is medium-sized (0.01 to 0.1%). The CDR3 loop is CASSLDIRSEAFF. CDR3 DNA sequence: TGTGCCAGCAGCTTAGATATTAGGTCTGAAGCTTTCTTT. The chain joins TRBV7-6 to TRBJ1-1; D gene ambiguous. CDR1 and CDR2 from the germline V gene are SGHVS and FNYEAQ. Deletions cut 1 base from V and 6 bases from J, with 9 bases between. The CDR3 spans 13 residues.

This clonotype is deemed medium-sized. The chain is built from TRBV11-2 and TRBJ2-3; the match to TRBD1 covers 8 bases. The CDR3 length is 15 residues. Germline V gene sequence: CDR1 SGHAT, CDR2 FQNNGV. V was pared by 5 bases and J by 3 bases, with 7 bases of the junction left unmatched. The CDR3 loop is CASSPGQGRTDTQYF. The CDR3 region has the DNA TGTGCCAGCAGCCCTGGACAGGGCAGGACAGATACGCAGTATTTT.

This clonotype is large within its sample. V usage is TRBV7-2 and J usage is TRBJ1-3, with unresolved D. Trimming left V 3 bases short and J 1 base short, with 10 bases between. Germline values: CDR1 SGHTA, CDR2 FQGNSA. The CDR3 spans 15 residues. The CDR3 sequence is CASSFTGRSGNTIYF. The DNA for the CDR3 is TGTGCCAGCAGCTTTACGGGCAGGTCTGGAAACACCATATATTTT. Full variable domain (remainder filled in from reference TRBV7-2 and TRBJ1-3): GAGVSQSPSNKVTEKGKDVELRCDPISGHTALYWYRQSLGQGLEFLIYFQGNSAPDKSGLPSDRFSAERTGGSVSTLTIQRTQQEDSAVYLCASSFTGRSGNTIYFGEGSWLTVV.

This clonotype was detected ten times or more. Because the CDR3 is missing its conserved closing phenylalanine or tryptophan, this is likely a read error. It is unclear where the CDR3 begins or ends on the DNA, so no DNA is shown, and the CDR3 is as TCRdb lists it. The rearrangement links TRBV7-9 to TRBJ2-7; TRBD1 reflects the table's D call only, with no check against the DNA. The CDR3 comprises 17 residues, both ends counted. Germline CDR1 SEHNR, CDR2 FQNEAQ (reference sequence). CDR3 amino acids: CASSLASRDRGGYTFGS.

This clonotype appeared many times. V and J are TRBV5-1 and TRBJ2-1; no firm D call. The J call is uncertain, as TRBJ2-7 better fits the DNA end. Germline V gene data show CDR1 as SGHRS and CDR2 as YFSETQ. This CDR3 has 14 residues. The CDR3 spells CASSSTVLNYEQYF. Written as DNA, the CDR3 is TGCGCCAGCAGCTCAACCGTCCTCAATTACGAGCAGTACTTC.

CDR3 sequence (DNA): TGTGCCAGCAGCTACAGGAAGGAGTCAAGGGGCTGGACCTTC. Its translation is CASSYRKESRGWTF. The chain has TRBV7-1 and TRBJ1-2; D may be TRBD1 (5 bases). TRBV7-1 is an open reading frame, and its role is uncertain. Trimming took off 4 bases at V and 14 bases at J, with 23 bases between the two ends. The CDR3 runs to 14 residues.

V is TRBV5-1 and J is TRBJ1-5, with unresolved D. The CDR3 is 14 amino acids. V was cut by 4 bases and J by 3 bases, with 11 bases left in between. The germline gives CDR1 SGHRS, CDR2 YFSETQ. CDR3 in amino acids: CASSAGGPNQPQHF. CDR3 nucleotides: TGCGCCAGCAGCGCGGGCGGCCCCAATCAGCCCCAGCATTTT.

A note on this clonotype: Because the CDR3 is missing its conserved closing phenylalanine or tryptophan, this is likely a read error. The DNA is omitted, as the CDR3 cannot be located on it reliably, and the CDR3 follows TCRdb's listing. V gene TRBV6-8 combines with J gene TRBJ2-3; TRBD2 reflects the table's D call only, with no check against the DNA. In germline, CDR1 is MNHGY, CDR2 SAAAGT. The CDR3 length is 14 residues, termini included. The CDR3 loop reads CASTQEGYGYTFGP.

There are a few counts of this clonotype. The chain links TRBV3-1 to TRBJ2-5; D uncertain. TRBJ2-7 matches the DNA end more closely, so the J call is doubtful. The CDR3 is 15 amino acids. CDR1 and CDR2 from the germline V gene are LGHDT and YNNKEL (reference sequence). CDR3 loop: CASSQVPGASYEQYF. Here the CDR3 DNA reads TGTGCCAGCAGCCAAGTTCCCGGTGCGTCCTACGAGCAGTACTTC.

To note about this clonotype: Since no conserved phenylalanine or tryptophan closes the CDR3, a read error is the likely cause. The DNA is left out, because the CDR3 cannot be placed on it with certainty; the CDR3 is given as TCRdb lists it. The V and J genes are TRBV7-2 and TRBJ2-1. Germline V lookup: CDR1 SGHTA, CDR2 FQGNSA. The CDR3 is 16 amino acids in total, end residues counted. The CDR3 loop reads CASSLAGGYYGYTFGS.

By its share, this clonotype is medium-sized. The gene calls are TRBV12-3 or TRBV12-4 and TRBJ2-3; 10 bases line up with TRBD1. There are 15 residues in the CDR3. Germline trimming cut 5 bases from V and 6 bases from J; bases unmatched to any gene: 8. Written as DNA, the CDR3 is TGTGCCAGCAGTAAAACCGGGACAGGGGCCGATACGCAGTATTTT. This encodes CASSKTGTGADTQYF.

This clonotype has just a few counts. In DNA, the CDR3 is TGTGCCAGCAGCTTCGGTAGGGGGTCACCCCTCCACTTT. It codes for CASSFGRGSPLHF. V usage is TRBV5-6 and J usage is TRBJ1-1; TRBD1 might be the D (6 bases). With the DNA end fitting TRBJ1-6 better, the J assignment may be wrong. CDR1 is SGHDT, CDR2 YYEEEE, per germline. The CDR3 is made up of 13 amino acids.

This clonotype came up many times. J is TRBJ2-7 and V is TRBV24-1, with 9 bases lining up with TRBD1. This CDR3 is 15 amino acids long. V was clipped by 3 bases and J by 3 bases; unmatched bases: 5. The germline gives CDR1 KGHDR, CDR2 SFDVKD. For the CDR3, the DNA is TGTGCCACCAGTGATACAGGGGGCGAGGGCTACGAGCAGTACTTC. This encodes CATSDTGGEGYEQYF.

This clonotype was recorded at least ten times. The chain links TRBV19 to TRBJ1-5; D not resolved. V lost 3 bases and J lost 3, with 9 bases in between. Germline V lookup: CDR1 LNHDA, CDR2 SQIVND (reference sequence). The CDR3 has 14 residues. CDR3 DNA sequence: TGTGCCAGTAGTATTGGAAGGGTCAATCAGCCCCAGCATTTT. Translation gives CASSIGRVNQPQHF.